The source of this TCR beta chain is a study of blood T cell repertoires in COVID-19. Assay used: immunoSEQ multiplex PCR; TCRdb lists only in-frame clones, some missing. Here the sample spans about 100,000 clones, over 75% being singletons. Deletions cut 8 bases from V and 5 bases from J, with 13 bases between. The CDR3 consists of 14 residues. Per germline, CDR1 LNHDA and CDR2 SQIVND (reference sequence). The chain combines TRBV19 with TRBJ1-6, with D possibly matching TRBD1 (6 bases). The origin of this receptor is a human donor in a cohort sampled during active COVID-19. Sample: peripheral blood. The CDR3 DNA is TGTGCCAGTCGGGGGGGGGCGGATAATTCACCCCTCCACTTT. This codes for CASRGGADNSPLHF.